The 28 T cell receptor beta chains in this list originate from one sample, sequenced in a study of T cells in Graves' hyperthyroidism and ophthalmopathy. Amplification yielded TCR beta CDR3 regions, with RNA transcripts as the source. HTBI primers were the set used in a first-round RT-PCR of the TCR CDR3. MiXCR, applied by TCRdb to the multiplex PCR reads, yields one record per CDR3 protein. The sample carries a few hundred thousand distinct CDR3 sequences, around 45% recorded once. The sequencing sample was made of peripheral blood or thyroid tissue (not recorded which). The origin of the receptors is a woman younger than 35 with Graves' hyperthyroidism.

The chain employs TRBV20-1 and TRBJ2-2; D is tentatively TRBD1 or TRBD2 (5 bases each). The germline V and J ends were trimmed by 7 bases and 6 bases, with 21 bases remaining between them. The CDR3 runs to 15 residues. Germline CDR1 reads DFQATT; CDR2 reads SNEGSKA (reference sequence). This chain's CDR3 is CSVLDGAHDSGELFF. CDR3 coding DNA: TGCAGTGTTCTGGACGGGGCGCACGATTCCGGGGAGCTGTTTTTT.

This clonotype was counted ten times or more. V and J are TRBV29-1 and TRBJ2-2; 8 nucleotides match TRBD1. From germline, CDR1 is SQVTM and CDR2 ANQGSEA. With V trimmed by 0 bases and J by 4 bases, 10 bases remained unmatched. This CDR3 comprises 17 residues. The CDR3 here is CSVEEWTGRRGTGELFF. DNA of the CDR3: TGCAGCGTTGAAGAATGGACAGGGAGAAGGGGCACCGGGGAGCTGTTTTTT.

This clonotype was detected many times. The chain is built from TRBV7-8 and TRBJ2-5; no definite D call. There are 15 residues in the CDR3. The ends were cut back, 1 base at V and 3 bases at J, with 12 bases in the middle. Germline-derived CDR1 and CDR2 are SGHVS and FQNEAQ. The CDR3 is CASSLVGSPKETQYF. In DNA form, the CDR3 reads TGTGCCAGCAGCTTAGTAGGAAGTCCCAAAGAGACCCAGTACTTC.

This clonotype was seen repeatedly, ten times or more. This chain uses TRBV24-1 with TRBJ1-2, with a weak D call TRBD1 (5 bases). Germline V gives CDR1 KGHDR, CDR2 SFDVKD. V was pared by 4 bases and J by 4 bases, with 6 bases between. CDR3 length: 12 residues. Here the CDR3 DNA reads TGTGCCACCAGTGACAGGGCCTATGGCTACACCTTC. Its protein is CATSDRAYGYTF.

This clonotype has more than one count but fewer than ten. The chain links TRBV20-1 to TRBJ2-5; the match to TRBD2 covers 11 bases. V lost 6 bases to trimming and J lost 7 bases; unmatched junction nucleotides: 10. CDR1 DFQATT and CDR2 SNEGSKA come from the germline V gene (reference sequence). The CDR3 contains 14 residues. CDR3 protein: CSAHGLAGARTQYF. DNA for the CDR3: TGCAGTGCCCATGGACTAGCGGGCGCCCGGACCCAGTACTTC.

This clonotype was seen many times. V usage is TRBV12-3 or TRBV12-4 and J usage is TRBJ2-7; tentatively, D is TRBD2 (6 bases). This CDR3 is built from 12 residues. V was shortened by 4 bases and J by 9 bases, with 13 bases between the two germline ends. CDR3 bases: TGTGCCAGCAGTTGGGGGTTGGGGGGGCAGTACTTC. Translation: CASSWGLGGQYF.

The chain links TRBV6-5 to TRBJ1-2; maybe TRBD1 (6 bases). Germline CDR1 and CDR2: MNHEY and SVGAGI. The CDR3 runs to 19 residues. Between the trimmed V and J ends, which lost 9 bases and 5 bases, there was a span of 34 bases. The CDR3 reads CASRGGRTDSHPIEYGYTF. The CDR3 coding sequence is TGTGCCAGTAGGGGCGGGAGGACAGACAGCCACCCTATCGAGTATGGCTACACCTTC.

This clonotype appeared many times. The chain joins TRBV20-1 to TRBJ2-2; 8 bases are shared with TRBD1. Germline V gene data show CDR1 as DFQATT and CDR2 as SNEGSKA (reference sequence). The junction had 4 bases not matched to a gene; V was cut back by 6 bases and J by 4 bases. CDR3 length: 13 amino acids. In DNA, the CDR3 is TGCAGTGCGAGGGACAGGCCCACCGGGGAGCTGTTTTTT. This translates into CSARDRPTGELFF.

The rearrangement joins TRBV29-1 to TRBJ1-5; D unclear. This CDR3 has 11 residues. Germline V gene sequence: CDR1 SQVTM, CDR2 ANQGSEA. CDR3 coding DNA: TGCAGTTACGAATCCCCCCAGCCCCAGCATTTT. It is translated as CSYESPQPQHF.

The chain is built from TRBV4-3 and TRBJ1-4, with a tentative D call TRBD1 (6 bases). V was cut by 5 bases and J by 2 bases, with 18 bases left in between. This CDR3 comprises 17 residues. Germline CDR1 LGHNA, CDR2 YSLEER. CDR3 nucleotides: TGCGCCAGCAGCATTGAGGGGGGGGCGCGGACTAATGAAAAACTGTTTTTT. Its protein product is CASSIEGGARTNEKLFF.

J is TRBJ1-2 and V is TRBV7-9; TRBD1 might be the D (5 bases). Germline CDR1 is SEHNR and CDR2 is FQNEAQ (reference sequence). The CDR3 totals 14 residues. Trimming removed 6 bases from V and 8 bases from J, with 19 bases in between. CDR3 region: CASRPKSGLTGYTF. The CDR3 DNA sequence: TGTGCCAGCAGACCTAAGTCAGGGCTCACGGGCTACACCTTC.

This clonotype was seen once. This chain uses TRBV19 with TRBJ2-3; 13 nucleotides line up with TRBD2. Germline CDR1 is LNHDA and CDR2 is SQIVND (reference sequence). The CDR3 extends over 16 amino acids. Trimming cost V 3 bases and J 5 bases; bases outside gene matches: 5. CDR3 in amino acids: CASSITSGRARDTQYF. CDR3 DNA sequence: TGTGCCAGTAGTATCACTAGCGGGAGGGCAAGAGATACGCAGTATTTT.

The chain links TRBV29-1 to TRBJ2-2, with D hard to call. The germline V gene has CDR1 SQVTM and CDR2 ANQGSEA. The CDR3 is 13 residues long. The ends were cut back, 8 bases at V and 3 bases at J, with 13 bases in the middle. CDR3 residues: CSSVGVDTGELFF. CDR3 sequence (DNA): TGCAGCAGCGTTGGCGTGGACACCGGGGAGCTGTTTTTT.

The sample holds a few counts of this clonotype. The junction departs from germline at one end; a sequencing error may be responsible. This rearrangement joins TRBV7-3 to TRBJ2-1, with D possibly being TRBD1 (6 bases). Germline loops: CDR1 SGHTA, CDR2 FQGTGA. The CDR3 spans 13 residues. The CDR3 sequence is CASSQKTGPEKIF. The CDR3 DNA reads TGTGCCAGCAGCCAAAAGACAGGACCCGAAAAAATCTTC. Drawing the rest from reference TRBV7-3 and TRBJ2-1, the complete variable domain is GAGVSQTPSNKVTEKGKYVELRCDPISGHTALYWYRQSLGQGPEFLIYFQGTGAADDSGLPNDRFFAVRPEGSVSTLKIQRTERGDSAVYLCASSQKTGPEKIFGPGTRLTVL.

The chain has TRBV20-1 and TRBJ1-2; D uncertain. Germline assignment: CDR1 DFQATT and CDR2 SNEGSKA (reference sequence). The CDR3 spans 13 residues. With 3 bases removed from V and 4 bases from J, the gap between germline ends came to 12 bases. The CDR3 DNA reads as TGCAGTGCTAGGGTGTCAGAGACCTATGGCTACACCTTC. Protein sequence: CSARVSETYGYTF.

This clonotype came up a few times. This sequence joins TRBV4-1 and TRBJ2-1; D perhaps matches TRBD2 (5 bases). Per the germline V gene, CDR1 is MGHRA and CDR2 is YSYEKL. Trimming pared 0 bases from V and 6 bases from J, leaving 12 bases between. CDR3 length: 15 residues. The CDR3 here is CASSQEGRGINEQFF. In nucleotides, the CDR3 is TGCGCCAGCAGCCAAGAGGGGAGAGGGATCAATGAGCAGTTCTTC.

At least ten counts were recorded for this clonotype. The rearrangement links TRBV6-5 to TRBJ1-5; D perhaps matches TRBD1 (6 bases). Germline CDR1 is MNHEY and CDR2 is SVGAGI. This CDR3 region has 16 residues. V dropped 0 bases and J dropped 2 bases, with 11 bases sitting between them. The CDR3 DNA reads TGTGCCAGCAGTTACTCGATCCCAGGGGGCAATCAGCCCCAGCATTTT. Translating it yields CASSYSIPGGNQPQHF.

The chain carries TRBV2 and TRBJ2-1, with TRBD1 as a possible D gene (5 bases). The length of the CDR3 is 13 residues. Looked up from germline, CDR1 is SNHLY and CDR2 is FYNNEI. Trimming removed 3 bases from V and 4 bases from J, with 7 bases in between. CDR3 amino acids: CASSDRGYNEQFF. The DNA for the CDR3 is TGTGCCAGCAGTGATAGGGGATACAATGAGCAGTTCTTC.

The rearrangement joins TRBV20-1 to TRBJ1-5; tentatively, D is TRBD1 (5 bases). V gave up 0 bases and J gave up 7 bases, with 22 bases separating them. This CDR3 spans 17 amino acids. Germline lookup yields CDR1 DFQATT and CDR2 SNEGSKA (reference sequence). This chain's CDR3 is CSARDGFQSGARQPQHF. The DNA of the CDR3 is TGCAGTGCTAGAGATGGGTTCCAGAGCGGGGCCCGACAGCCCCAGCATTTT.

This clonotype turned up a few times. The chain joins TRBV7-3 to TRBJ2-2; a weak D match, TRBD1 (5 bases). This CDR3 has 15 residues. Germline V gene lookup returns CDR1 SGHTA and CDR2 FQGTGA. V gave up 5 bases and J gave up 1 base, with 11 bases separating them. The CDR3 spells CASSPKGENTGELFF. In DNA form, the CDR3 reads TGTGCCAGCAGCCCGAAAGGGGAGAACACCGGGGAGCTGTTTTTT.

The V call is TRBV20-1, the J call TRBJ2-3; D remains unclear. The J call is doubtful: the DNA matches TRBJ1-5 better. The CDR3 runs 12 residues. Germline-derived CDR1 and CDR2 are DFQATT and SNEGSKA (reference sequence). CDR3 sequence (DNA): TGCAGTGCTACGGCTAGCGCAAATACGCAGCATTTT. It yields the protein CSATASANTQHF.

CDR3 in DNA: TGTGCCAGCAGTAACGAGGTCGGGGAGCTTAGTTCACCCCTCCACTTT. It encodes CASSNEVGELSSPLHF. The chain links TRBV2 to TRBJ1-6; D unresolved. Germline V gene sequence: CDR1 SNHLY, CDR2 FYNNEI. V was shortened by 5 bases and J by 9 bases, with 20 bases between the two germline ends. This CDR3 comprises 16 residues.

This clonotype has ten or more counts. This chain connects TRBV29-1 to TRBJ2-2, with D unclear. The CDR3 consists of 11 residues. CDR1 is SQVTM and CDR2 is ANQGSEA in the germline V gene. V was cut by 4 bases and J by 4 bases, with 4 bases left in between. CDR3: CSVVGTGELFF. The CDR3 region has the DNA TGCAGCGTTGTCGGCACCGGGGAGCTGTTTTTT.

V usage is TRBV2 and J usage is TRBJ1-2; 9 bases are a match to TRBD1. Germline CDR1 SNHLY, CDR2 FYNNEI. The CDR3 spans 12 residues. The trim removed 11 bases at V and 5 bases at J, leaving 6 bases unmatched. CDR3 bases: TGTGCCGGTCGACAGGGGGGGTATGGCTACACCTTC. This translates into CAGRQGGYGYTF.

Comment on this clonotype: Being one base from a much bigger clone, this may be a read error. V usage is TRBV27 and J usage is TRBJ2-7, with D possibly matching TRBD2 (5 bases). The CDR3 covers 15 residues. CDR1 is MNHEY, CDR2 SMNVEV, per germline (reference sequence). Trimming cost V 2 bases and J 0 bases, with 11 bases left between them. CDR3 in amino acids: CASSLGIGSSYEQYF. The DNA for the CDR3 is TGTGCCAGCAGTTTAGGGATTGGGAGCTCCTACGAGCAGTACTTC.

The chain combines TRBV2 with TRBJ1-1, with 7 bases lining up with TRBD1. The germline V gene encodes CDR1 SNHLY and CDR2 FYNNEI. CDR3 size: 16 residues. With 3 bases clipped from V and 6 bases from J, the junction kept 13 bases outside the gene matches. CDR3 in amino acids: CASSEHTRGRRAEAFF. The CDR3 DNA is TGTGCCAGCAGTGAGCATACCAGGGGGAGAAGGGCTGAAGCTTTCTTT.

This clonotype showed up many times. J is TRBJ2-7 and V is TRBV13, with D maybe TRBD2 (5 bases). Trimming took 0 bases from V and 6 from J, leaving 21 bases between them. Germline CDR1 reads PRHDT; CDR2 reads FYEKMQ (reference sequence). This CDR3 spans 17 amino acids. CDR3 loop: CASSLGYSPRLPAEQYF. As DNA, the CDR3 is TGTGCCAGCAGCTTAGGTTATTCGCCCCGACTACCCGCCGAGCAGTACTTC.

This clonotype was detected ten times or more. The genes are TRBV24-1 and TRBJ1-3; D gene uncertain. V was trimmed by 7 bases and J by 4 bases, leaving 10 bases between them. CDR3 size: 13 residues. CDR1 is KGHDR and CDR2 is SFDVKD in the germline V gene. The CDR3 protein is CATSERTGNTIYF. In DNA, the CDR3 is TGTGCCACCAGCGAAAGGACGGGAAACACCATATATTTT.